Listed below are T cell receptor beta chains from one sample, sequenced in a study of T cell responses to AZD1222 COVID-19 vaccine. TCRdb keeps only in-frame clones here, not all; method: immunoSEQ multiplex PCR. The table shows 140,000 or so clones, with roughly 92% occurring only once. The sequences come from peripheral blood, collected on day 0 of AZD1222 vaccination. These receptor sequences come from an adult in good health. CDR3s include the opening cysteine and the closing phenylalanine or tryptophan. Each record gives: clone size, J gene, V gene, D gene, CDR3 protein, CDR3 DNA. The D gene is left open where the match is weak. Not all rows give a size; the values are once, few, many and, for expanded clones, a class.

size: .; J: TRBJ2-1; V: TRBV28; D: .; CDR3: CASSSRPNNEQFF; DNA: TGTGCCAGCAGCTCTAGACCAAACAATGAGCAGTTCTTC
size: .; J: TRBJ1-1; V: TRBV19; D: .; CDR3: CASSIGPRNWNTEAFF; DNA: TGTGCCAGTAGTATAGGCCCGAGGAACTGGAACACTGAAGCTTTCTTT
size: .; J: TRBJ2-6; V: TRBV5-5; D: .; CDR3: CASSPGEGSGANVLTF; DNA: TGTGCCAGCAGCCCCGGAGAGGGCTCTGGGGCCAACGTCCTGACTTTC
size: .; J: TRBJ2-1; V: TRBV24-1; D: .; CDR3: CATSGRLSLWNEQFF; DNA: TGTGCCACCAGTGGCCGACTATCCTTGTGGAATGAGCAGTTCTTC
size: once; J: TRBJ2-7; V: TRBV4-1; D: TRBD1; CDR3: CASSHGTANSYEQYF; DNA: TGCGCCAGCAGCCACGGGACAGCCAACTCCTACGAGCAGTACTTC
size: .; J: TRBJ1-2; V: TRBV4-1; D: TRBD1; CDR3: CASSQDNLRTGSNYGYTF; DNA: TGCGCCAGCAGCCAAGACAACCTCCGGACAGGCTCAAACTATGGCTACACCTTC
size: .; J: TRBJ2-2; V: TRBV27; D: .; CDR3: CASSLSSRRVPQAGELFF; DNA: TGTGCCAGCAGTTTATCTTCCCGACGGGTACCCCAGGCCGGGGAGCTGTTTTTT
size: .; J: TRBJ2-2; V: TRBV24-1; D: .; CDR3: CATNSGQTNTGELFF; DNA: TGTGCCACTAATTCCGGACAGACCAACACCGGGGAGCTGTTTTTT
size: few; J: TRBJ1-1; V: TRBV11-2; D: TRBD1; CDR3: CASSLTPGGRNTEAFF; DNA: TGTGCCAGCAGCTTAACTCCAGGGGGCAGGAACACTGAAGCTTTCTTT
size: .; J: TRBJ2-3; V: TRBV28; D: TRBD2; CDR3: CASSLGSGRTDTQYF; DNA: TGTGCCAGCAGTTTAGGTAGCGGGCGCACAGATACGCAGTATTTT
size: once; J: TRBJ1-3; V: TRBV27; D: TRBD1; CDR3: CASSWGQGNTIYF; DNA: TGTGCCAGCAGTTGGGGACAGGGAAACACCATATATTTT
size: .; J: TRBJ2-1; V: TRBV6-5; D: .; CDR3: CASSYSTGGSYNEQFF; DNA: TGTGCCAGCAGTTACTCGACGGGCGGATCCTACAATGAGCAGTTCTTC
size: .; J: TRBJ1-3; V: TRBV29-1; D: .; CDR3: CSVGMRSSGNTIYF; DNA: TGCAGCGTTGGAATGAGAAGCTCTGGAAACACCATATATTTT
size: .; J: TRBJ2-1; V: TRBV6-5; D: TRBD1; CDR3: CASYTDRGLNSEQFF; DNA: TGTGCCAGCTATACCGACAGGGGCTTAAACAGTGAGCAGTTCTTC
size: .; J: TRBJ2-5; V: TRBV18; D: TRBD2; CDR3: CASSPRTSGQETQYF; DNA: TGTGCCAGCTCACCTAGGACTAGCGGACAAGAGACCCAGTACTTC
size: .; J: TRBJ1-1; V: TRBV7-3; D: TRBD1; CDR3: CASSRTGGDLSAFF; DNA: TGTGCCAGCAGCCGGACAGGGGGCGATTTGTCGGCTTTCTTT
size: .; J: TRBJ2-7; V: TRBV5-1; D: TRBD1; CDR3: CASRPDRGYEQYF; DNA: TGCGCCAGCAGACCAGACAGGGGCTACGAGCAGTACTTC
size: .; J: TRBJ1-3; V: TRBV6-5; D: .; CDR3: CASRRGASSGNTIYF; DNA: TGTGCCAGCAGGAGAGGGGCGAGCTCTGGAAACACCATATATTTT
size: .; J: TRBJ2-7; V: TRBV28; D: .; CDR3: CASSPLGLQGWQYF; DNA: TGTGCCAGCAGCCCACTAGGCCTTCAGGGATGGCAGTACTTC
size: .; J: TRBJ1-1; V: TRBV5-5; D: .; CDR3: CASTNTGGGKAFF; DNA: TGTGCCAGCACCAACACCGGCGGGGGAAAAGCTTTCTTT
size: .; J: TRBJ2-1; V: TRBV2; D: .; CDR3: CASISRGFSYNEQFF; DNA: TGTGCCAGCATCTCAAGGGGTTTCTCCTACAATGAGCAGTTCTTC
size: .; J: TRBJ1-6; V: TRBV30; D: .; CDR3: CAWSVPEAGIAPLHF; DNA: TGTGCCTGGAGTGTACCGGAGGCGGGAATTGCACCCCTCCACTTT
size: .; J: TRBJ1-5; V: TRBV29-1; D: .; CDR3: CSVLFLEAQHF; DNA: TGCAGCGTCCTTTTCTTAGAGGCCCAGCATTTT
size: .; J: TRBJ1-2; V: TRBV29-1; D: .; CDR3: CSVYSLNYGYTF; DNA: TGCAGCGTTTACAGCTTAAACTATGGCTACACCTTC
size: .; J: TRBJ2-1; V: TRBV9; D: TRBD1; CDR3: CASSALGTGDSSEQFF; DNA: TGTGCCAGCAGCGCCCTCGGGACAGGAGACTCCTCTGAGCAGTTCTTC
size: .; J: TRBJ2-1; V: TRBV7-2; D: .; CDR3: CASSLSFQQVEQFF; DNA: TGTGCCAGCAGCTTATCATTCCAACAGGTAGAGCAGTTCTTC
size: .; J: TRBJ1-1; V: TRBV30; D: .; CDR3: CAWSVQGDTEAFF; DNA: TGTGCCTGGAGTGTACAAGGCGACACTGAAGCTTTCTTT
size: .; J: TRBJ2-7; V: TRBV14; D: .; CDR3: CASSQVRGRYEQYF; DNA: TGTGCCAGCAGCCAAGTCCGGGGGCGGTACGAGCAGTACTTC
size: .; J: TRBJ2-5; V: TRBV10-3; D: .; CDR3: CAISGAPLETRETQYF; DNA: TGTGCCATCAGTGGCGCCCCCCTTGAGACCCGTGAGACCCAGTACTTC